This T cell receptor beta chain was identified in a study of blood T cell repertoires in COVID-19. TCRdb keeps only in-frame clones here, not all; method: immunoSEQ multiplex PCR. The sample records about 70,000 clones, over 70% being singletons. V trimming: 5 bases; J trimming: 0 bases; junction bases outside the gene matches: 4. The CDR3 consists of 16 residues. The V gene's germline CDR1 is SEHNR and CDR2 FQNEAQ (reference sequence). The chain uses TRBV7-9 and TRBJ2-3; 11 nucleotides match TRBD2. The sequence was obtained from a man between 70 and 80 years old with acute or convalescent COVID-19. Sequenced material: peripheral blood. CDR3 nucleotide sequence: TGTGCCAGCAGCCCACGACTAGCGGGAAGCACAGATACGCAGTATTTT. This codes for CASSPRLAGSTDTQYF. Full variable domain (remainder filled in from reference TRBV7-9 and TRBJ2-3): DTGVSQNPRHKITKRGQNVTFRCDPISEHNRLYWYRQTLGQGPEFLTYFQNEAQLEKSRLLSDRFSAERPKGSFSTLEIQRTEQGDSAMYLCASSPRLAGSTDTQYFGPGTRLTVL.